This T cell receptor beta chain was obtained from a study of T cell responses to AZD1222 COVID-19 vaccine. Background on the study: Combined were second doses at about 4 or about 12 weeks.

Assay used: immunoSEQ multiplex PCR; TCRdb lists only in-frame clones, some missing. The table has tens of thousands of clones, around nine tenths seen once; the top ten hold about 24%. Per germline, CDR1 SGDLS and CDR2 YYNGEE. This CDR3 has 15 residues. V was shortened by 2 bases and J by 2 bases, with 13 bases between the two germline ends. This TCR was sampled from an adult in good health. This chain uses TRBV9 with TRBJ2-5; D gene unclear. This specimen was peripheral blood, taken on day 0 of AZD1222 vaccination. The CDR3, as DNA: TGTGCCAGCAGCGTTTCGGTTTCACGACAAGAGACCCAGTACTTC. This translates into CASSVSVSRQETQYF.